The clone carrying this T cell receptor (beta chain) was detected many times. Amplified regions were TCR beta CDR3 sequences from RNA transcripts. Researchers ran a first-round RT-PCR on the TCR CDR3 using the HTBI primer set. TCRdb reprocessed the multiplex PCR reads via MiXCR and lists one record per CDR3 protein. This sample has about 590,000 distinct CDR3 sequences, with around 14% found just once. These data originate in a study of T cells in Graves' hyperthyroidism and ophthalmopathy. The V gene's germline CDR1 is GTSNPN and CDR2 SVGIG (reference sequence). This CDR3 has 16 amino acids. The germline V and J ends were trimmed by 5 bases and 0 bases, with 17 bases remaining between them.

V and J are TRBV30 and TRBJ2-1; possibly TRBD2 for D (5 bases). This receptor was obtained from a woman aged 25 to 39 with Graves' hyperthyroidism. Sequenced input: blood. This CDR3 is CAWPRAATSSYNEQFF. The CDR3 nucleotides read TGTGCCTGGCCTCGAGCGGCCACGAGCTCCTACAATGAGCAGTTCTTC.